These T cell receptor beta chains were read from a single sample in a study of cytomegalovirus exposure and HLA in healthy donors. The assay was immunoSEQ multiplex PCR, and TCRdb's table has in-frame clones only and misses some. Seen here are around 61,000 clones, about 89% observed once, and the top ten hold approximately 1.4%. Sequenced input: PBMCs. The receptors shown here come from a man in his thirties or forties in good health and CMV-seropositive. CDR3s include the opening cysteine and the closing phenylalanine or tryptophan. The D gene is left open where the match is weak. Clone size appears in some rows only: once, few, many, or a class for an expanded clone.

d_gene: NA; abundance: NA; v_gene: TRBV5-1; CDR3aa: CASSNGGVGETQYF
d_gene: NA; abundance: NA; v_gene: TRBV30; CDR3aa: CAWKLAAERVYGYTF
d_gene: NA; abundance: once; v_gene: TRBV7-9; CDR3aa: CASRPIKREREETQYF
d_gene: NA; abundance: NA; v_gene: TRBV7-9; CDR3aa: CASSPERGIGYTF
d_gene: NA; abundance: NA; v_gene: TRBV5-1; CDR3aa: CASSLGQSFEKLFF
d_gene: TRBD1; abundance: once; v_gene: TRBV2; CDR3aa: CASSRQGSYNSPLHF
d_gene: TRBD2; abundance: NA; v_gene: TRBV7-6; CDR3aa: CASSYLSGRSYNEQFF
d_gene: TRBD2; abundance: NA; v_gene: TRBV10-3; CDR3aa: CAISGESGAGVRNEQFF
d_gene: NA; abundance: NA; v_gene: TRBV19; CDR3aa: CASRTGGNTIYF
d_gene: NA; abundance: NA; v_gene: TRBV7-9; CDR3aa: CASSRDFSYEQYF
d_gene: TRBD2; abundance: NA; v_gene: TRBV2; CDR3aa: CASSKTAGADTGELFF
d_gene: TRBD2; abundance: NA; v_gene: TRBV4-2; CDR3aa: CASSPVGTSGSSEQFF
d_gene: TRBD1; abundance: NA; v_gene: TRBV6-5; CDR3aa: CASSDFTGGHQPQHF
d_gene: NA; abundance: NA; v_gene: TRBV4-1; CDR3aa: CASSLQGVETQYF
d_gene: NA; abundance: NA; v_gene: TRBV2; CDR3aa: CASSEWLVGQGSNTEAFF
d_gene: NA; abundance: NA; v_gene: TRBV5-8; CDR3aa: CASSLGGFSNQPQHF
d_gene: NA; abundance: NA; v_gene: TRBV28; CDR3aa: CASSLAGPTDTQYF
d_gene: NA; abundance: NA; v_gene: TRBV7-2; CDR3aa: CASSLMSLSLEQYF
d_gene: TRBD2; abundance: NA; v_gene: TRBV18; CDR3aa: CASSPGLGSSYEQYF
d_gene: NA; abundance: NA; v_gene: TRBV11-2; CDR3aa: CASSLGTEAFF
d_gene: NA; abundance: once; v_gene: TRBV10-3; CDR3aa: CAISVDARSEAFF
d_gene: TRBD1; abundance: NA; v_gene: TRBV27; CDR3aa: CASSRDRGRPLHF
d_gene: NA; abundance: NA; v_gene: TRBV30; CDR3aa: CAWSGGLGGELFF
d_gene: NA; abundance: NA; v_gene: TRBV4-1; CDR3aa: CASSQDRGVDTQYF
d_gene: NA; abundance: NA; v_gene: TRBV11-1; CDR3aa: CASSLDWISYEQYF
d_gene: TRBD2; abundance: NA; v_gene: TRBV6-5; CDR3aa: CASSLAGGEETQYF
d_gene: TRBD2; abundance: NA; v_gene: TRBV9; CDR3aa: CASSVGIVTSGLDEQFF
d_gene: NA; abundance: NA; v_gene: TRBV5-1; CDR3aa: CASSLGTMNTEAFF
d_gene: NA; abundance: NA; v_gene: TRBV7-9; CDR3aa: CASSPQQGWGGEQYF
d_gene: NA; abundance: NA; v_gene: TRBV9; CDR3aa: CASSPSGNYEQYF
d_gene: TRBD1; abundance: NA; v_gene: TRBV6-1; CDR3aa: CASSEWTGSWGYTF
d_gene: NA; abundance: NA; v_gene: TRBV6-6; CDR3aa: CASEGVATEAFF
d_gene: NA; abundance: NA; v_gene: TRBV2; CDR3aa: CASSEYGAEGTEAFF
d_gene: NA; abundance: NA; v_gene: TRBV7-9; CDR3aa: CASSSDNYEQYF
d_gene: NA; abundance: NA; v_gene: TRBV10-3; CDR3aa: CAISEEGKNTEAFF
d_gene: NA; abundance: NA; v_gene: TRBV12-5; CDR3aa: CASGRDNYEQYF
d_gene: TRBD2; abundance: NA; v_gene: TRBV7-2; CDR3aa: CASQTSGSYEQYF
d_gene: TRBD2; abundance: NA; v_gene: TRBV4-2; CDR3aa: CASSQFWREDGELFF
d_gene: NA; abundance: NA; v_gene: TRBV10-2; CDR3aa: CASSESGGANQPQHF
d_gene: TRBD1; abundance: NA; v_gene: TRBV7-2; CDR3aa: CASRRQGSTLLYGYTF
d_gene: NA; abundance: NA; v_gene: TRBV29-1; CDR3aa: CSVGGRANTGELFF
d_gene: NA; abundance: NA; v_gene: TRBV9; CDR3aa: CASSVGERTYNSPLHF
d_gene: TRBD2; abundance: NA; v_gene: TRBV9; CDR3aa: CASSAGLAGGSYEQYF
d_gene: TRBD1; abundance: NA; v_gene: TRBV6-1; CDR3aa: CASRTYRDRAYEQYF
d_gene: TRBD2; abundance: NA; v_gene: TRBV6-1; CDR3aa: CASIYREGLHEQFF
d_gene: TRBD1; abundance: NA; v_gene: TRBV19; CDR3aa: CASSLLRGLDSPLHF
d_gene: NA; abundance: NA; v_gene: TRBV19; CDR3aa: CASSIAHRAPTDTQYF
d_gene: TRBD2; abundance: once; v_gene: TRBV5-1; CDR3aa: CASSLPGLAGYSYNEQFF
d_gene: NA; abundance: once; v_gene: TRBV5-8; CDR3aa: CASSPTGNTEAFF
d_gene: NA; abundance: NA; v_gene: TRBV7-8; CDR3aa: CASSPNPTESYEQYF
d_gene: NA; abundance: few; v_gene: TRBV6-4; CDR3aa: CASSDFYGGELFF
d_gene: TRBD1; abundance: NA; v_gene: TRBV6-6; CDR3aa: CASSLDRENYGYTF
d_gene: TRBD2; abundance: NA; v_gene: TRBV9; CDR3aa: CASSVGEGSYEQYF
d_gene: TRBD1; abundance: NA; v_gene: TRBV7-9; CDR3aa: CASSLGGGSGADTQYF
d_gene: TRBD2; abundance: NA; v_gene: TRBV11-2; CDR3aa: CASSFGTSGTFSSTDTQYF